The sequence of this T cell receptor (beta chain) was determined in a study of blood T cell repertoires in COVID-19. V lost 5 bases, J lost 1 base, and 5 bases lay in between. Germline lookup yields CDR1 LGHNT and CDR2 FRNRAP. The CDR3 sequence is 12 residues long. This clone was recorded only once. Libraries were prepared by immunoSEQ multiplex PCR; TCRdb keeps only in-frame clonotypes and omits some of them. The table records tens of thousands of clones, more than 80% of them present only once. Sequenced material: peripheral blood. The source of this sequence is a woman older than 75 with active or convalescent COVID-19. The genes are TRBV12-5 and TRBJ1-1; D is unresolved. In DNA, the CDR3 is TGTGCTAGTGGTAACAGGAACACTGAAGCTTTCTTT. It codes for CASGNRNTEAFF.